In this sample, the clone carrying this TCR beta chain turned up many times. Its target is unknown. Other nucleotide sequences from this sample produce the same CDR3. The source of the sample is a study of beta chain features in type 1 diabetes. General study results and limits: Cells with high TCR expression could be over-represented by cDNA sequencing.

Every bit of the isolated RNA underwent reverse transcription, so sequencing read expressed TCRB transcripts. Here immunoSEQ multiplex PCR was the method, and the copy in TCRdb shows in-frame clones only, minus some. The repertoire holds 150,000 to 200,000 clones, with more than 10% as singletons. Blood was collected once per donor into heparin, averaging approximately 0.12 L. Sorting with CD45RO/CCR7/CD25/CD127/CD95/CD27 yielded naive, central memory, regulatory and stem-like memory CD4+ cells. Without exception, sorted populations had purity beyond 95%. This CDR3 region has 14 residues. Germline lookup yields CDR1 SGHRS and CDR2 YFSETQ. V shed 0 bases and J shed 1 base, with 7 bases lying between them.

Sequencing was done on a sample of central memory CD4+ T cells from blood. The chain employs TRBV5-1 and TRBJ1-1; D gene ambiguous. This sequence was found in a woman under 30 in good health. CDR3 protein: CASSLGAGNTEAFF. CDR3 DNA: TGCGCCAGCAGCTTGGGAGCAGGGAACACTGAAGCTTTCTTT.